The next 26 T cell receptor beta chains were all read from a single sample in a study of cytomegalovirus exposure and HLA in healthy donors. Primers included in the PCR were 60 Vbeta and 13 Jbeta primers. Using immunoSEQ multiplex PCR, the repertoire was profiled, and TCRdb retains in-frame clones only, with some absent. This sample has about 200,000 clones, with 70% to 90% found just once. Sequenced sample: PBMCs. The source is a man aged 25-45 years in good health and CMV-seronegative.

To note about this clone: A read error may account for a junction end that differs from germline. The rearrangement uses TRBV7-2 and TRBJ2-6; 12 bases line up with TRBD1. This CDR3 has 19 amino acids. The germline gives CDR1 SGHTA, CDR2 FQGNSA. The CDR3 DNA reads TGTGCCAGCAGCTCCCCACCGGGGACAGGGGGCTACGGGGCCAGCGTCCTGACTTTC. Translation gives CASSSPPGTGGYGASVLTF.

The chain combines TRBV28 with TRBJ1-5; 8 nucleotides line up with TRBD1. The CDR3 loop spans 19 amino acids. Trimming at V came to 6 bases and at J to 4 bases, leaving 20 bases not matched to a gene. Germline V gene data show CDR1 as MDHEN and CDR2 as SYDVKM. The CDR3 reads CASRRAGRGAGGVNQPQHF. CDR3 bases: TGTGCCAGCAGGCGGGCGGGGAGGGGTGCAGGGGGCGTAAATCAGCCCCAGCATTTT.

J is TRBJ2-1 and V is TRBV2, with 9 nucleotides matching TRBD2. This CDR3 has 16 amino acids. From germline, CDR1 is SNHLY and CDR2 FYNNEI. V lost 0 bases, J lost 8 bases, and 8 bases stayed unmatched. The CDR3 DNA is TGTGCCAGCAGTGAAGCCTTGCGGGGGGGCCGGGATGAGCAGTTCTTC. It specifies CASSEALRGGRDEQFF.

Worth noting for this clone: A read error may produce the germline difference seen at one junction end. V is TRBV5-8 and J is TRBJ2-1, with 9 positions matching TRBD2. Germline-derived CDR1 and CDR2 are SGHTS and YDEGEE. This CDR3 is 11 amino acids long. This CDR3 is CASSFTASGVF. DNA for the CDR3: TGTGCCAGCAGCTTTACGGCTAGCGGGGTCTTC.

V gene TRBV29-1 combines with J gene TRBJ2-5; tentative D call: TRBD2 (6 bases). The CDR3 runs 13 residues. Trimming left V 4 bases short and J 5 bases short, with 14 bases between. The germline V gene encodes CDR1 SQVTM and CDR2 ANQGSEA. The CDR3 nucleotides read TGCAGCGTTGTGGGGAGGTTTGTTGAGACCCAGTACTTC. Translating it yields CSVVGRFVETQYF.

The rearrangement links TRBV19 to TRBJ2-1; the match to TRBD1 covers 8 bases. In germline, CDR1 is LNHDA, CDR2 SQIVND (reference sequence). The CDR3 length is 14 residues. V gave up 1 base and J gave up 8 bases; unmatched junction bases: 4. The CDR3 is CASSIGTGNDEQFF. The CDR3 DNA sequence: TGTGCCAGTAGTATAGGGACAGGGAACGATGAGCAGTTCTTC.

The chain combines TRBV19 with TRBJ2-7, with TRBD1 matching 7 bases. The CDR3 contains 18 residues. CDR1 is LNHDA and CDR2 is SQIVND in the germline V gene (reference sequence). V lost 0 bases to trimming and J lost 1 base; unmatched junction nucleotides: 12. CDR3: CASSIDLSPGTASYEQYF. The CDR3 coding sequence is TGTGCCAGTAGTATAGATCTATCTCCCGGGACAGCTTCCTACGAGCAGTACTTC. Filled out from reference TRBV19 and TRBJ2-7, the complete variable domain reads DGGITQSPKYLFRKEGQNVTLSCEQNLNHDAMYWYRQDPGQGLRLIYYSQIVNDFQKGDIAEGYSVSREKKESFPLTVTSAQKNPTAFYLCASSIDLSPGTASYEQYFGPGTRLTVT.

The chain links TRBV28 to TRBJ1-4; 9 bases are shared with TRBD1. The J segment lost 7 bases and the V segment lost 5 bases, leaving 8 bases of the junction unmatched. Germline V lookup: CDR1 MDHEN, CDR2 SYDVKM. There are 15 residues in the CDR3. CDR3 in DNA: TGTGCCAGCAGTCTTTCCGGGACAGGGAGTGAAAAACTGTTTTTT. Translating gives CASSLSGTGSEKLFF.

The chain recombines TRBV27 with TRBJ2-1; tentatively, D is TRBD1 (6 bases). Germline CDR1 and CDR2: MNHEY and SMNVEV (reference sequence). V shed 0 bases and J shed 0 bases, with 21 bases lying between them. This CDR3 is built from 20 residues. The CDR3: CASSLSQGYREKSSYNEQFF. The CDR3 DNA reads TGTGCCAGCAGTTTATCACAGGGATATAGGGAAAAGAGCTCCTACAATGAGCAGTTCTTC.

The gene calls are TRBV5-4 and TRBJ2-6, with D tentatively TRBD2 (6 bases). The germline V gene has CDR1 SGHNT and CDR2 YYREEE (reference sequence). The CDR3 contains 18 residues. Trimming left V 2 bases short and J 2 bases short, with 17 bases between. CDR3 sequence (DNA): TGTGCCAGCAGCTTACCGTGGAGTAGCGGCACTGGGGCCAACGTCCTGACTTTC. It codes for CASSLPWSSGTGANVLTF.

CDR3 DNA sequence: TGTGCCAGCAGTTACGGGCAGGGAGCGGGCGAGCAGTACTTC. This gives the protein CASSYGQGAGEQYF. V is TRBV6-5 and J is TRBJ2-7, with D possibly TRBD2 on 6 matching bases. Germline CDR1 and CDR2: MNHEY and SVGAGI. V shed 2 bases and J shed 6 bases, with 14 bases lying between them. This CDR3 comprises 14 residues.

The V and J genes are TRBV11-1 and TRBJ2-7; 8 nucleotides match TRBD2. Germline V gives CDR1 SGHAT, CDR2 FQDESV (reference sequence). The CDR3 covers 13 residues. V dropped 5 bases and J dropped 2; count of bases not matched to a gene: 2. CDR3 sequence: CASSRGGPYEQYF. The CDR3, as DNA: TGTGCCAGCAGCCGGGGGGGTCCCTACGAGCAGTACTTC.

The chain employs TRBV7-9 and TRBJ2-2; a possible D gene is TRBD2 (6 bases). The V and J ends lost 5 bases and 4 bases respectively, with 14 bases between them. Germline CDR1 reads SEHNR; CDR2 reads FQNEAQ (reference sequence). This CDR3 contains 15 residues. The CDR3 loop is CASSLEWDFTGELFF. The CDR3 region has the DNA TGTGCCAGCAGCCTAGAGTGGGACTTCACCGGGGAGCTGTTTTTT. Combining the CDR3 with reference TRBV7-9 and TRBJ2-2 gives the whole variable domain DTGVSQNPRHKITKRGQNVTFRCDPISEHNRLYWYRQTLGQGPEFLTYFQNEAQLEKSRLLSDRFSAERPKGSFSTLEIQRTEQGDSAMYLCASSLEWDFTGELFFGEGSRLTVL.

The gene calls are TRBV6-1 and TRBJ2-3; D remains unclear. The germline gives CDR1 MNHNS, CDR2 SASEGT. There are 12 residues in the CDR3. V lost 1 base and J 8 bases, leaving 7 bases between the germline ends. The CDR3 reads CASSEGSGTQYF. The DNA for the CDR3 is TGTGCCAGCAGTGAAGGATCAGGTACGCAGTATTTT.

The gene calls are TRBV27 and TRBJ1-2, with 7 bases fitting TRBD1. V shed 6 bases, J shed 8 bases, and the junction held 15 bases outside the gene matches. The length of the CDR3 is 15 residues. Germline values: CDR1 MNHEY, CDR2 SMNVEV (reference sequence). CDR3: CASRGGPGARGGYTF. CDR3 DNA sequence: TGTGCCAGCAGGGGAGGCCCAGGGGCCAGGGGGGGCTACACCTTC.

The chain is built from TRBV5-4 and TRBJ2-7; 11 bases line up with TRBD1. Germline V lookup: CDR1 SGHNT, CDR2 YYREEE (reference sequence). V lost 5 bases, J lost 4 bases, and 8 bases stayed unmatched. The CDR3 has 15 amino acids. The CDR3 coding sequence is TGTGCCAGCAGTCTCGGACAGGGGGCTGTGTACGAGCAGTACTTC. Protein: CASSLGQGAVYEQYF.

The chain links TRBV10-3 to TRBJ2-7; tentatively, D is TRBD1 (5 bases). The CDR3 contains 16 residues. Germline CDR1 ENHRY, CDR2 SYGVKD. Trimming pared 3 bases from V and 2 bases from J, leaving 17 bases between. CDR3 protein: CAISDPDSATTYEQYF. The CDR3 DNA is TGTGCCATCAGTGATCCAGACAGCGCCACTACCTACGAGCAGTACTTC.

V gene TRBV7-3 combines with J gene TRBJ1-1; 8 positions agree with TRBD1. Looked up from germline, CDR1 is SGHTA and CDR2 is FQGTGA. The CDR3 is 16 residues long. The ends lost 0 bases at V and 5 bases at J; junction bases unmatched: 8. DNA of the CDR3: TGTGCCAGCAGCTTAACGCCGACTACAGGGGGGACTGAAGCTTTCTTT. Residues: CASSLTPTTGGTEAFF.

On this clone itself: The germline gene is not matched at one end of the junction; a read error may be the cause. V and J are TRBV7-7 and TRBJ1-1; weak D call: TRBD1 (5 bases). CDR1 is SSHAT and CDR2 is FNYEAQ in the germline V gene (reference sequence). This CDR3 comprises 16 residues. In nucleotides, the CDR3 is TGTGCTAGCAGCTTAATTATGACAGCCCTGAACACTGAAGCTTTCTTT. Translated: CASSLIMTALNTEAFF.

V gene TRBV5-1 combines with J gene TRBJ1-1; TRBD1 matches 11 bases. The germline gives CDR1 SGHRS, CDR2 YFSETQ. The CDR3 consists of 14 residues. Unmatched junction bases numbered 7, after V lost 7 bases and J lost 5 bases. CDR3: CASSLGQGVTEAFF. In DNA, the CDR3 is TGCGCCAGCTCATTGGGACAGGGGGTGACTGAAGCTTTCTTT.

V is TRBV2 and J is TRBJ2-7, with D unclear. The germline gives CDR1 SNHLY, CDR2 FYNNEI. The CDR3 contains 15 residues. Trimming pared 2 bases from V and 7 bases from J, leaving 18 bases between. CDR3 in amino acids: CASSESYTPLREQYF. Here the CDR3 DNA reads TGTGCCAGCAGTGAAAGTTATACCCCCCTACGGGAGCAGTACTTC.

This chain joins TRBV9 and TRBJ2-7; TRBD1 aligns across 9 bases. The junction had 8 bases not matched to a gene; V was cut back by 4 bases and J by 6 bases. CDR1 and CDR2 (germline): SGDLS, YYNGEE. CDR3 length: 14 residues. The CDR3 reads CASSFGTGSAEQYF. The CDR3 DNA is TGTGCCAGCAGCTTTGGGACAGGGTCGGCCGAGCAGTACTTC.

The chain combines TRBV7-8 with TRBJ2-6; 8 positions match TRBD1. From germline, CDR1 is SGHVS and CDR2 FQNEAQ. The V gene end was trimmed by 2 bases and the J gene end by 2 bases; junction bases not matched to a gene: 8. The CDR3 has 18 amino acids. CDR3 in amino acids: CASSLINRGMTGANVLTF. DNA of the CDR3: TGTGCCAGCAGCTTAATCAACAGGGGGATGACTGGGGCCAACGTCCTGACTTTC.

The chain joins TRBV20-1 to TRBJ1-1; weak D call: TRBD1 (6 bases). The V gene lost 4 bases and the J gene lost 12 bases, with 15 bases spanning the gap. The CDR3 contains 11 residues. Germline CDR1 and CDR2: DFQATT and SNEGSKA (reference sequence). The CDR3 spells CSAINRDTTFF. CDR3 in DNA: TGCAGTGCTATCAACCGGGACACAACTTTCTTT.

The chain has TRBV28 and TRBJ1-6, with D hard to call. Germline V gene data show CDR1 as MDHEN and CDR2 as SYDVKM. This CDR3 region has 15 residues. V lost 2 bases to trimming and J lost 8 bases, with 13 bases between them. Written as DNA, the CDR3 is TGTGCCAGCAGTTTACTCGTAGGGAGGGATTCACCCCTCCACTTT. Its translation: CASSLLVGRDSPLHF. The full variable domain, with the rest looked up from reference TRBV28 and TRBJ1-6, is DVKVTQSSRYLVKRTGEKVFLECVQDMDHENMFWYRQDPGLGLRLIYFSYDVKMKEKGDIPEGYSVSREKKERFSLILESASTNQTSMYLCASSLLVGRDSPLHFGNGTRLTVT.

The gene calls are TRBV5-1 and TRBJ2-7; 7 bases align to TRBD2. The V and J ends lost 0 bases and 3 bases, in that order; junction bases with no gene match: 6. Germline V lookup: CDR1 SGHRS, CDR2 YFSETQ. CDR3 length: 15 residues. The CDR3: CASSLGSGAVYEQYF. The CDR3 DNA reads as TGCGCCAGCAGCTTGGGGAGCGGGGCGGTCTACGAGCAGTACTTC.